The 29 T cell receptor beta chains given below trace back to one sample, sequenced in a study of CD8+CD57+ T cells in acquired aplastic anemia. Sequenced patients had shown CD8+CD57+ cell expansion by flow cytometry. It was genomic DNA that served as the template for profiling TCR beta VDJ and CDR3. TCRdb passed the reads through MiXCR, listing each CDR3 protein once. The data hold about 41,000 distinct CDR3 sequences, with about 63% observed a single time. Sequencing used sorted CD4+, CD8+, or CD8+CD57+ T cells (not recorded which) from PBMCs. The receptor source for this set is a human donor with aplastic anemia.

There are a few counts of this clonotype. This chain uses TRBV5-1 with TRBJ1-2; TRBD1 matches 8 bases. The CDR3 covers 16 residues. Germline V gene sequence: CDR1 SGHRS, CDR2 YFSETQ. The J segment lost 4 bases and the V segment lost 4 bases, leaving 12 bases of the junction unmatched. DNA of the CDR3: TGCGCCAGCAGCCCTGGGACAGGTGATTTACTCTATGGCTACACCTTC. Protein product: CASSPGTGDLLYGYTF.

The V and J genes are TRBV7-9 and TRBJ2-2; unclear D gene. This CDR3 comprises 12 residues. In germline, CDR1 is SEHNR, CDR2 FQNEAQ (reference sequence). With 4 bases removed from V and 9 bases from J, the gap between germline ends came to 9 bases. The CDR3 region has the DNA TGTGCCAGCAGCTCCTCTGTGAGGGAGCTGTTTTTT. This sequence encodes CASSSSVRELFF.

This clonotype was detected many times. This CDR3 is CASSYGRDGYTF. CDR3 nucleotide sequence: TGTGCCAGCAGTTACGGCAGGGACGGCTACACCTTC. V and J are TRBV6-6 and TRBJ1-2; the D gene is possibly TRBD1 (5 bases). V was shortened by 2 bases and J by 8 bases, with 9 bases between the two germline ends. The CDR3 is made up of 12 amino acids. Germline V gives CDR1 MNHNY, CDR2 SVGAGI (reference sequence).

This clonotype came up many times. This rearrangement joins TRBV5-4 to TRBJ1-6; D possibly corresponds to TRBD1 (5 bases). Germline CDR1 reads SGHNT; CDR2 reads YYREEE (reference sequence). Trimming removed 4 bases at V and 7 bases at J, with 12 bases between. The CDR3 has 14 amino acids. The DNA for the CDR3 is TGTGCCAGCAGCCCGGGACGGAAAAATTCACCCCTCCACTTT. Translating it yields CASSPGRKNSPLHF.

This clonotype was seen only once. This chain links TRBV27 with TRBJ1-2; a weak D match, TRBD1 (5 bases). The CDR3 covers 14 residues. The V gene lost 3 bases and the J gene lost 1 base, with 9 bases spanning the gap. CDR1 and CDR2 from the germline V gene are MNHEY and SMNVEV (reference sequence). The chain's CDR3 is CASSFHGGNYGYTF. The CDR3 DNA reads TGTGCCAGCAGTTTTCACGGGGGTAACTATGGCTACACCTTC.

This clonotype came up once. The V call is TRBV10-3, the J call TRBJ2-1; 9 bases align to TRBD1. Per the germline V gene, CDR1 is ENHRY and CDR2 is SYGVKD. J lost 5 bases, V lost 7 bases, and 6 bases had no gene match. The CDR3 extends over 14 amino acids. CDR3 amino acids: CAINPTGGNNEQFF. CDR3 coding DNA: TGTGCCATCAACCCGACAGGGGGAAACAATGAGCAGTTCTTC.

The CDR3: CATSSLGQVDGYTF. The CDR3 nucleotides read TGTGCCACCAGCAGTTTGGGACAGGTGGATGGCTACACCTTC. J is TRBJ1-2 and V is TRBV15; 8 nucleotides align to TRBD1. Germline assignment: CDR1 LNHNV and CDR2 YYDKDF (reference sequence). There are 14 residues in the CDR3. J lost 6 bases, V lost 3 bases, and 6 bases had no gene match.

This rearrangement joins TRBV16 to TRBJ2-7, with TRBD1 matching over 8 bases. Trimming at V came to 1 base and at J to 3 bases, leaving 11 bases not matched to a gene. Germline V CDR1 and CDR2: KGHSY, FQNENV. This CDR3 contains 17 residues. The CDR3 DNA sequence: TGTGCCAGCAGCCAATTTGGGGCGGACAGGGCCGGCTACGAGCAGTACTTC. Protein: CASSQFGADRAGYEQYF.

The V and J genes are TRBV5-4 and TRBJ2-7, with 9 bases fitting TRBD1. This CDR3 has 14 amino acids. CDR1 is SGHNT and CDR2 is YYREEE in the germline V gene (reference sequence). V was clipped by 3 bases and J by 6 bases; unmatched bases: 7. The chain's CDR3 is CASSYGTGSSEQYV. In DNA form, the CDR3 reads TGTGCCAGCAGCTACGGGACAGGGTCGTCCGAGCAGTACGTC.

In its sample, this clonotype was seen many times. This chain links TRBV7-9 with TRBJ2-7, with D unresolved. V was trimmed by 5 bases and J by 7 bases, leaving 9 bases between them. The germline CDR1 and CDR2 sequences are SEHNR and FQNEAQ (reference sequence). This CDR3 region has 11 residues. The CDR3 loop is CASSGPREQYF. The DNA of the CDR3 is TGTGCCAGCAGCGGCCCCCGGGAGCAGTACTTC.

This clonotype occurred many times. The gene calls are TRBV6-1 and TRBJ1-6; no clear D gene. The V gene lost 4 bases and the J gene lost 11 bases, with 6 bases spanning the gap. CDR3 length equals 11 residues. Germline CDR1 MNHNS, CDR2 SASEGT. The CDR3 is CASSGSTPLHF. Written as DNA, the CDR3 is TGTGCCAGCAGTGGAAGTACACCCCTCCACTTT.

Many counts were recorded for this clonotype. The chain carries TRBV6-5 and TRBJ1-2; 7 bases align to TRBD1. Germline V gene sequence: CDR1 MNHEY, CDR2 SVGAGI. Losses at the gene ends were 2 bases for V and 4 bases for J; bases not matched to a gene: 13. This CDR3 contains 17 residues. The DNA of the CDR3 is TGTGCCAGCAGTTACGGACCTCAGCGGGACAGCCGCTATGGCTACACCTTC. Protein sequence: CASSYGPQRDSRYGYTF.

A few counts support this clonotype. V and J are TRBV2 and TRBJ2-7; D unclear. This CDR3 is built from 12 residues. Germline values: CDR1 SNHLY, CDR2 FYNNEI. The V and J ends lost 1 base and 6 bases respectively, with 7 bases between them. CDR3 nucleotides: TGTGCCAGCAGTGAAGGGAGTCCCGAGCAGTACTTC. It yields the protein CASSEGSPEQYF.

In its sample, this clonotype was seen once. The chain uses TRBV20-1 and TRBJ2-7, with D possibly TRBD1 on 6 matching bases. Germline-derived CDR1 and CDR2 are DFQATT and SNEGSKA (reference sequence). V lost 2 bases and J lost 5, with 13 bases in between. This CDR3 comprises 13 residues. This CDR3 reads CSARPTGLHEQYF. The CDR3, as DNA: TGCAGTGCTAGACCCACAGGGCTCCACGAGCAGTACTTC.

The chain joins TRBV29-1 to TRBJ2-7; the match to TRBD1 covers 9 bases. After removal of 4 bases from V and 0 bases from J, the junction contained 1 base not matched to a gene. This CDR3 has 13 residues. Germline lookup yields CDR1 SQVTM and CDR2 ANQGSEA. CDR3 sequence: CSVGTGDSYEQYF. As DNA, the CDR3 is TGCAGCGTTGGGACAGGGGACTCCTACGAGCAGTACTTC.

The rearrangement joins TRBV7-3 to TRBJ2-7; D possibly corresponds to TRBD2 (7 bases). The CDR3 consists of 13 residues. The germline V gene has CDR1 SGHTA and CDR2 FQGTGA. Trimming took 6 bases from V and 3 from J, leaving 12 bases between them. CDR3 DNA sequence: TGTGCCAGCAGGGCGGGGGCCTTCTACGAGCAGTACTTC. Translation gives CASRAGAFYEQYF.

The genes are TRBV10-3 and TRBJ2-7; no clear D. Trimming stripped 3 bases from V and 3 bases from J, with 6 bases between. Germline V gives CDR1 ENHRY, CDR2 SYGVKD. The CDR3 loop spans 12 amino acids. CDR3 coding DNA: TGTGCCATCAGTGACAGAGACTACGAGCAGTACTTC. The encoded protein is CAISDRDYEQYF.

Many counts were recorded for this clonotype. The chain recombines TRBV10-3 with TRBJ1-5; TRBD1 might be the D (6 bases). CDR3 length: 15 residues. Germline V gene lookup returns CDR1 ENHRY and CDR2 SYGVKD. The V gene lost 5 bases and the J gene lost 3 bases, with 14 bases spanning the gap. The CDR3 DNA reads as TGTGCCATCAGTTCTGATGGGGGCACCAATCAGCCCCAGCATTTT. Residues: CAISSDGGTNQPQHF.

The chain employs TRBV29-1 and TRBJ1-2, with D possibly matching TRBD1 (6 bases). Per germline, CDR1 SQVTM and CDR2 ANQGSEA. Trimming pared 4 bases from V and 3 bases from J, leaving 12 bases between. The CDR3 extends over 13 amino acids. CDR3 bases: TGCAGCGTTGCCCCAGGGGCAGACTATGGCTACACCTTC. Translation: CSVAPGADYGYTF.

This chain joins TRBV10-3 and TRBJ2-5; D is unclear. This CDR3 region has 12 residues. Trimming stripped 5 bases from V and 2 bases from J, with 6 bases between. Germline CDR1 ENHRY, CDR2 SYGVKD. The CDR3 region is CAISTGQETQYF. CDR3 DNA: TGTGCCATCAGTACCGGGCAAGAGACCCAGTACTTC.

The V gene is TRBV24-1, the J gene TRBJ2-1; D not certain. This CDR3 spans 13 amino acids. CDR1 is KGHDR and CDR2 is SFDVKD in the germline V gene. The ends were cut back, 8 bases at V and 8 bases at J, with 15 bases in the middle. In DNA, the CDR3 is TGTGCCACCATGGGCACGGGTATCCATGAGCAGTTCTTC. Translated: CATMGTGIHEQFF.

The chain combines TRBV15 with TRBJ2-5; 8 nucleotides match TRBD2. The CDR3 is 16 residues long. Germline V gene data show CDR1 as LNHNV and CDR2 as YYDKDF (reference sequence). Trimming took 4 bases from V and 5 from J; bases not matched to a gene: 12. Here the CDR3 reads CATSKVAGYIQETQYF. For the CDR3, the DNA is TGTGCCACCAGCAAGGTAGCGGGGTACATCCAGGAGACCCAGTACTTC.

The chain is built from TRBV29-1 and TRBJ2-5, with 8 bases lining up with TRBD2. CDR3 length equals 13 residues. From germline, CDR1 is SQVTM and CDR2 ANQGSEA. Here the CDR3 reads CGPTRIAGETQYF. The CDR3 DNA reads as TGCGGACCGACTCGAATAGCGGGGGAGACCCAGTACTTC.

V gene TRBV6-1 combines with J gene TRBJ1-4, with TRBD1 as a possible D gene (5 bases). Germline CDR1 is MNHNS and CDR2 is SASEGT. The ends were cut back, 5 bases at V and 7 bases at J, with 14 bases in the middle. The CDR3 loop spans 14 amino acids. The chain's CDR3 is CASSRAGTVEKLFF. For the CDR3, the DNA is TGTGCCAGCAGTCGAGCCGGGACCGTTGAAAAACTGTTTTTT.

J is TRBJ2-7 and V is TRBV9; 8 bases are a match to TRBD1. The CDR3 contains 13 residues. Per germline, CDR1 SGDLS and CDR2 YYNGEE. V shed 6 bases, J shed 5 bases, and the junction held 7 bases outside the gene matches. CDR3 DNA: TGTGCCAGCAATGAGGGACAGGACGACGAGCAGTACTTC. Its protein product is CASNEGQDDEQYF.

Comment on this clonotype: The conserved closing phenylalanine or tryptophan is absent in this CDR3, likely reflecting a read error. The chain couples TRBV7-7 to TRBJ2-5; 8 bases agree with TRBD2. The CDR3 totals 15 residues. The germline CDR1 and CDR2 sequences are SSHAT and FNYEAQ (reference sequence). J was trimmed by 2 bases and V by 5 bases; bases with no gene match: 7. CDR3 amino acids: CASSPLAGYQETQYL. The CDR3 region has the DNA TGTGCCAGCAGCCCCTTAGCGGGATATCAAGAGACCCAGTACCTC.

This clonotype was seen ten or more times. The chain couples TRBV12-3 or TRBV12-4 to TRBJ2-3; D gene unclear. CDR3 size: 15 residues. V shed 3 bases and J shed 0 bases, with 10 bases lying between them. The CDR3 DNA follows: TGTGCCAGCAGTTTCACAGAAGCTAGCACAGATACGCAGTATTTT. This gives the protein CASSFTEASTDTQYF.

The chain couples TRBV7-6 to TRBJ2-6; TRBD1 matches 9 bases. V lost 4 bases to trimming and J lost 2 bases; unmatched junction nucleotides: 6. CDR3 size: 17 residues. Per germline, CDR1 SGHVS and CDR2 FNYEAQ. The DNA for the CDR3 is TGTGCCAGCAGCTCGGGACAGGGCACCCCTGGGGCCAACGTCCTGACTTTC. Protein: CASSSGQGTPGANVLTF.

A few counts support this clonotype. The chain has TRBV15 and TRBJ2-7, with D possibly being TRBD1 (6 bases). Per the germline V gene, CDR1 is LNHNV and CDR2 is YYDKDF (reference sequence). V was trimmed by 2 bases and J by 5 bases, leaving 10 bases between them. CDR3 size: 13 residues. CDR3 loop: CATSRPGVDEQYF. In DNA form, the CDR3 reads TGTGCCACCAGCAGACCAGGGGTGGACGAGCAGTACTTC.